These 10 T cell receptor beta chains were sequenced from one sample in a study of neoadjuvant anti-PD-1 for oral cavity cancer. Assay used: immunoSEQ multiplex PCR; TCRdb lists only in-frame clones, some missing. The sample has about 23,000 clones, 40% to 55% seen once. Time point meaning: after neoadjuvant nivolumab, at surgical resection. The specimen comprised tumor tissue, sampled after nivolumab (anti-PD-1) treatment. These receptors came from a person between 35 and 79 years old with oral cavity squamous cell carcinoma.

This clone has just a few counts. This chain connects TRBV10-1 to TRBJ2-7; D uncertain. Germline CDR1 reads WNHNN; CDR2 reads SYGVQD (reference sequence). The CDR3 totals 12 residues. The ends were cut back, 3 bases at V and 2 bases at J, with 5 bases in the middle. CDR3 sequence reads: CASSDGPYEQYF. The CDR3 DNA follows: TGCGCCAGCAGTGATGGGCCCTACGAGCAGTACTTC.

The chain has TRBV19 and TRBJ1-1; no clear D gene. CDR1 LNHDA and CDR2 SQIVND come from the germline V gene (reference sequence). Trimming removed 5 bases from V and 0 bases from J, with 10 bases in between. This CDR3 spans 14 amino acids. Written as DNA, the CDR3 is TGTGCCAGTAGTGTCCCAGTGATGAACACTGAAGCTTTCTTT. The encoded protein is CASSVPVMNTEAFF.

The CDR3 DNA sequence: TGTGCCAGCAGCTTAATGGTGTCTAGCAATCAGCCCCAGCATTTT. It is translated as CASSLMVSSNQPQHF. This chain connects TRBV7-8 to TRBJ1-5; D is ambiguous. CDR1 SGHVS and CDR2 FQNEAQ come from the germline V gene. The CDR3 runs 15 residues. Trimming removed 2 bases at V and 0 bases at J, with 8 bases between.

This clone occurred many times. The chain links TRBV6-6 to TRBJ1-5; D possibly corresponds to TRBD1 (6 bases). The V gene lost 6 bases and the J gene lost 0 bases, with 12 bases spanning the gap. CDR3 length: 15 amino acids. Germline V gene data show CDR1 as MNHNY and CDR2 as SVGAGI (reference sequence). CDR3 sequence: CASSQQGGSNQPQHF. CDR3 DNA sequence: TGTGCCAGCAGCCAACAGGGAGGTAGCAATCAGCCCCAGCATTTT.

This clone was counted a single time. The J gene is TRBJ1-1, the V gene TRBV6-5; TRBD1 agrees at 9 bases. Germline loops: CDR1 MNHEY, CDR2 SVGAGI. The CDR3 has 13 amino acids. J lost 10 bases, V lost 4 bases, and 7 bases had no gene match. The CDR3 coding sequence is TGTGCCAGCAGTTCTAGAATGACAGGGGGAGCTTTCTTT. Translation gives CASSSRMTGGAFF.

This clone was seen ten or more times. The chain recombines TRBV7-2 with TRBJ2-3; possible D gene TRBD1, 5 bases. This CDR3 comprises 15 residues. V was shortened by 5 bases and J by 2 bases, with 14 bases between the two germline ends. The germline V gene has CDR1 SGHTA and CDR2 FQGNSA. CDR3 residues: CASSPRSGHTDTQYF. CDR3 nucleotide sequence: TGTGCCAGCAGCCCTAGGTCAGGACACACAGATACGCAGTATTTT.

This chain connects TRBV6-5 to TRBJ1-2; a weak D match, TRBD1 (5 bases). Trimming took 6 bases from V and 4 from J, leaving 15 bases between them. The germline CDR1 and CDR2 sequences are MNHEY and SVGAGI. This CDR3 contains 14 residues. The CDR3 bases are TGTGCCAGCAGCCAAGGGGTCATGGGCTATGGCTACACCTTC. Translation: CASSQGVMGYGYTF.

The J gene is TRBJ1-1, the V gene TRBV7-2, with no clear D. Germline V gene lookup returns CDR1 SGHTA and CDR2 FQGNSA. V lost 5 bases, J lost 5 bases, and 15 bases lay in between. This CDR3 spans 14 amino acids. This chain's CDR3 is CASSQRASGTEAFF. The CDR3 nucleotides are TGTGCCAGCAGCCAAAGGGCCAGCGGGACTGAAGCTTTCTTT.

The rearrangement uses TRBV11-2 and TRBJ2-7; 7 nucleotides align to TRBD1. Germline V gene sequence: CDR1 SGHAT, CDR2 FQNNGV. CDR3 size: 13 residues. The J segment lost 2 bases and the V segment lost 3 bases, leaving 1 base of the junction unmatched. For the CDR3, the DNA is TGTGCCAGCAGCTTCGGGACAGCCTACGAGCAGTACTTC. As protein: CASSFGTAYEQYF.

The chain recombines TRBV18 with TRBJ1-2; 10 positions agree with TRBD1. CDR3 length: 16 amino acids. CDR1 is KGHSH, CDR2 LQKENI, per germline. Losses at the gene ends were 3 bases for V and 4 bases for J; bases not matched to a gene: 8. The CDR3 region is CASSPEQTGGSYGYTF. The CDR3 DNA is TGTGCCAGCTCACCGGAACAGACAGGGGGCAGCTATGGCTACACCTTC. The full variable domain, with the rest looked up from reference TRBV18 and TRBJ1-2, is NAGVMQNPRHLVRRRGQEARLRCSPMKGHSHVYWYRQLPEEGLKFMVYLQKENIIDESGMPKERFSAEFPKEGPSILRIQQVVRGDSAAYFCASSPEQTGGSYGYTFGSGTRLTVV.